What follows is one T cell receptor beta chain and its context. This specimen belongs to a study of blood T cell repertoires in COVID-19. At the level of the study: Samples of COVID-19 (acute and convalescent) were obtained from the United States, Italy and Spain. The cDNA or gDNA used as material had been derived from T cells, B-cell-depleted T cells, or PBMCs.

The CDR3 has 14 amino acids. In the source study's methods: Scientists estimated how many nucleated cells there were by amplifying reference gene primers. The data were produced by immunoSEQ multiplex PCR, yet TCRdb's version contains in-frame clones alone and is incomplete. The DNA was the basis for D and trimming; V, J and clone size are from that table. The sample has about 210,000 clones; around 82% are singletons. The chain couples TRBV21-1 to TRBJ1-5; TRBD1, the table's D call, was not compared with the DNA. TRBV21-1 is classified as a pseudogene. The source of this sequence is a woman aged 50 to 65 with acute or convalescent COVID-19. Material for sequencing was peripheral blood. CDR3 DNA: TGTGCCAGCAGCACGGAAGGGGGCAATCAGCCCCAGCATTTT. Translating it yields CASSTEGGNQPQHF.